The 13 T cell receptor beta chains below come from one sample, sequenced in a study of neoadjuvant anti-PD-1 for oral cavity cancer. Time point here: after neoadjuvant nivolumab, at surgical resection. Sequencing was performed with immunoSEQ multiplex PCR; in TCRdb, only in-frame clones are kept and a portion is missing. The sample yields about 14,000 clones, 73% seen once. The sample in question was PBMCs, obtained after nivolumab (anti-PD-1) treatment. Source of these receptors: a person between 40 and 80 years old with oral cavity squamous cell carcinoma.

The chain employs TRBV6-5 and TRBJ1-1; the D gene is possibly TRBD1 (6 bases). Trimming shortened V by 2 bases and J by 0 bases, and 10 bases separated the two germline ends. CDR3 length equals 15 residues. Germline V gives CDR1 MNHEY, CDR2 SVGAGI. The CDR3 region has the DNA TGTGCCAGCAGTTACAGGGGGTTGGTGAACACTGAAGCTTTCTTT. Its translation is CASSYRGLVNTEAFF.

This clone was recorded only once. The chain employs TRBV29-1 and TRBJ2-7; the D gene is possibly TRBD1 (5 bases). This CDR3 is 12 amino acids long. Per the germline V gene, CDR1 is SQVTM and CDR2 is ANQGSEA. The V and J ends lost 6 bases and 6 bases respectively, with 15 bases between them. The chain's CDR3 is CSVVQAPSEQYF. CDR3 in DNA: TGCAGCGTGGTACAGGCCCCCTCCGAGCAGTACTTC.

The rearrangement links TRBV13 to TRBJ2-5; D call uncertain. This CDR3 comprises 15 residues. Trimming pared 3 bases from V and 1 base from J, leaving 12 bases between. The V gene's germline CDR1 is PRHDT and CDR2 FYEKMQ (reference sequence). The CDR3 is CASSLGGGSQETQYF. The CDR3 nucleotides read TGTGCCAGCAGCTTGGGTGGCGGAAGCCAAGAGACCCAGTACTTC.

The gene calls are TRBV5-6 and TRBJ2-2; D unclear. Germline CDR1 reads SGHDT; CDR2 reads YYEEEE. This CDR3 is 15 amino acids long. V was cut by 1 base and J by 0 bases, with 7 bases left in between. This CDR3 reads CASSLWASNTGELFF. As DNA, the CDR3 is TGTGCCAGCAGCTTGTGGGCGTCGAACACCGGGGAGCTGTTTTTT.

The chain's CDR3 is CASSLGGTQETQYF. DNA of the CDR3: TGTGCCAGCAGCTTAGGGGGGACCCAAGAGACCCAGTACTTC. This chain connects TRBV13 to TRBJ2-5; D could derive from TRBD1 or TRBD2 (5 bases each). The CDR3 sequence is 14 residues long. Germline V gene sequence: CDR1 PRHDT, CDR2 FYEKMQ (reference sequence). V lost 0 bases to trimming and J lost 1 base, with 6 bases between them.

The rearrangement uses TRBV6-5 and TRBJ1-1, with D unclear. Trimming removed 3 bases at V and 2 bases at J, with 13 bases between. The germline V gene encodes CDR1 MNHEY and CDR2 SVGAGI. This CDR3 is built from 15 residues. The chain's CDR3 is CASSYYQRGNTEAFF. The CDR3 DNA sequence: TGTGCCAGCAGTTATTACCAACGGGGAAACACTGAAGCTTTCTTT.

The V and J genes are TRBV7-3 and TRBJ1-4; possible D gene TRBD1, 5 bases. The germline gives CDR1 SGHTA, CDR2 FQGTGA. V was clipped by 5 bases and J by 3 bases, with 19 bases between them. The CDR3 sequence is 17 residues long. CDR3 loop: CASSPIKGSAPNEKLFF. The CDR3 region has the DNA TGTGCCAGCAGCCCCATCAAGGGGTCAGCTCCTAATGAAAAACTGTTTTTT.

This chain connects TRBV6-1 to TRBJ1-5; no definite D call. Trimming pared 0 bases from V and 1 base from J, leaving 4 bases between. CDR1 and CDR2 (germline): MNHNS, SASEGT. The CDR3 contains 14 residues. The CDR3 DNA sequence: TGTGCCAGCAGTGAAGCGTACAGCAATCAGCCCCAGCATTTT. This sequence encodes CASSEAYSNQPQHF.

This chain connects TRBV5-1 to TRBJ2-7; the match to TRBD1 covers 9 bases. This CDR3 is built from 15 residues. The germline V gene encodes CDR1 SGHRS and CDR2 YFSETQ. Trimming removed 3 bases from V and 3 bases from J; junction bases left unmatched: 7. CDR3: CASSWDSTGGYEQYF. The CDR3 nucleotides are TGCGCCAGCAGCTGGGACTCGACAGGGGGCTACGAGCAGTACTTC.

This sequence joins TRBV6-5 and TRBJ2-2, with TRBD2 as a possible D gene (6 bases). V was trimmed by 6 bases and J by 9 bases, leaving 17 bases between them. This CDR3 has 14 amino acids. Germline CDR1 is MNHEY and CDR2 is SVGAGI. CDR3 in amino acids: CASSSLAGNRELFF. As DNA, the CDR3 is TGTGCCAGCAGCTCCTTGGCGGGGAACCGGGAGCTGTTTTTT.

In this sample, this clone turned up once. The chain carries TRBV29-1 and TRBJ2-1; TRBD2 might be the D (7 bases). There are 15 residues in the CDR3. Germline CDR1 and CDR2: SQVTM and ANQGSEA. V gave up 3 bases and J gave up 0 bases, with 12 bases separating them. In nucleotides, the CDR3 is TGCAGCGTTGATGTGAGGGGGGGCTCCTACAATGAGCAGTTCTTC. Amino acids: CSVDVRGGSYNEQFF.

The CDR3 sequence: CASSVEYGRWETQYF. The CDR3 DNA sequence: TGTGCCAGCAGCGTAGAGTACGGGAGGTGGGAGACCCAGTACTTC. This sequence joins TRBV9 and TRBJ2-5; 7 positions match TRBD2. The CDR3 loop spans 15 amino acids. Looked up from germline, CDR1 is SGDLS and CDR2 is YYNGEE. V shed 0 bases, J shed 5 bases, and the junction held 7 bases outside the gene matches.

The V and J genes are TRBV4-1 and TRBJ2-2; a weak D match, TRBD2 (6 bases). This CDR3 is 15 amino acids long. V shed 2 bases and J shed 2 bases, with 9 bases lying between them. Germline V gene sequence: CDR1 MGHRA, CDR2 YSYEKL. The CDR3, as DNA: TGCGCCAGCAGCCAAACCGGGACTAACACCGGGGAGCTGTTTTTT. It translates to CASSQTGTNTGELFF.